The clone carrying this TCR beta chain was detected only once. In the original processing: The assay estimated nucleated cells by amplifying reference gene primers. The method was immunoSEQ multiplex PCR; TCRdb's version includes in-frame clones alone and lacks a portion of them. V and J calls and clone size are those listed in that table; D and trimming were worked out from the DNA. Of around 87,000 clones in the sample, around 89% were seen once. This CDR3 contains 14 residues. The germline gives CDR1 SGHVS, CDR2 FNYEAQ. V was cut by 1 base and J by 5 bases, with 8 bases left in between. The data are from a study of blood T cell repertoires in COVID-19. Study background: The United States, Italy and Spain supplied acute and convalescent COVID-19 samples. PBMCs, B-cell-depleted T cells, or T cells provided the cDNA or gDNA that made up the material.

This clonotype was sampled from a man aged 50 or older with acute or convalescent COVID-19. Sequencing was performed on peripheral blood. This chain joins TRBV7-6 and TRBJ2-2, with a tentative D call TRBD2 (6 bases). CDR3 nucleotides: TGTGCCAGCAGCTTAGGAAGCGGGACCGGGGAGCTGTTTTTT. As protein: CASSLGSGTGELFF.